Listed below are T cell receptor beta chains from one sample, sequenced in a study of graft-versus-host responses after intestinal transplantation. Using immunoSEQ multiplex PCR, the repertoire was profiled, and TCRdb retains in-frame clones only, with some absent. The sample holds around 20,000 clones, roughly 33% seen once. The source was alloreactive CD8+ T cells from a mixed lymphocyte reaction culture, collected before intestinal transplant. These receptors were obtained from a human patient who received an intestinal transplant. CDR3s include the opening cysteine and the closing phenylalanine or tryptophan. D genes are given only for firm matches. Clone size is shown for a subset of rows, as once, few, many or a class of expanded clone.

CDR3aa,CDR3nt,v_gene,j_gene,d_gene,abundance
CASSFGPIGGYEQFF,TGTGCCAGCAGCTTCGGACCCATCGGGGGATATGAGCAGTTCTTC,TRBV6-6,TRBJ2-1,-,few
CASSLERWDQSSYNEQFF,TGTGCCAGCAGCTTAGAACGATGGGACCAGAGCTCCTACAATGAGCAGTTCTTC,TRBV11-2,TRBJ2-1,-,-
CASSLSGSPYNEQFF,TGTGCCAGCAGCCTAAGCGGGAGCCCTTACAATGAGCAGTTCTTC,TRBV27,TRBJ2-1,TRBD2,few
CSVEGGQFYEQYF,TGCAGCGTTGAGGGGGGACAGTTTTACGAGCAGTACTTC,TRBV29-1,TRBJ2-7,-,-
CASSLGVSYEQYF,TGTGCCAGCAGCTTAGGGGTCTCGTACGAGCAGTACTTC,TRBV7-2,TRBJ2-7,-,-
CASGLASRPYEQYF,TGTGCCAGCGGGCTGGCTAGCCGACCCTACGAGCAGTACTTC,TRBV6-5,TRBJ2-7,-,-
CASSFRDSHEQYF,TGTGCCAGCAGTTTCCGGGACAGCCACGAGCAGTACTTC,TRBV28,TRBJ2-7,TRBD1,few
CASSQDRGTPYNEQFF,TGTGCCAGCAGCCAAGACAGGGGTACCCCTTACAATGAGCAGTTCTTC,TRBV5-4,TRBJ2-1,TRBD1,few
CASSLHTGELFF,TGTGCCAGCAGCTTACACACCGGGGAGCTGTTTTTT,TRBV7-3,TRBJ2-2,-,-
CASSPTGAGYYGYTF,TGTGCCAGCAGCCCCACAGGGGCGGGCTATTATGGCTACACCTTC,TRBV5-6,TRBJ1-2,TRBD1,-
CASSGANTGELFF,TGTGCCAGCTCCGGGGCTAACACCGGGGAGCTGTTTTTT,TRBV5-4,TRBJ2-2,-,-
CASSQEALWSEQYF,TGCGCCAGCAGCCAAGAGGCTCTGTGGTCCGAGCAGTACTTC,TRBV4-1,TRBJ2-7,-,-
CASRQGNQPQHF,TGTGCCAGTAGACAGGGCAATCAGCCCCAGCATTTT,TRBV19,TRBJ1-5,-,medium-sized
CASRRGQAYGYTF,TGTGCCAGCCGTCGAGGCCAGGCCTATGGCTACACCTTC,TRBV6-1,TRBJ1-2,-,few
CASSQLFVGRDGRGETQYF,TGCGCCAGCAGTCAATTATTTGTCGGGAGGGACGGACGTGGAGAGACCCAGTACTTC,TRBV23-1,TRBJ2-5,TRBD2,-
CASSLLGPDTQYF,TGTGCCAGCAGCTTACTGGGGCCAGATACGCAGTATTTT,TRBV7-6,TRBJ2-3,-,-
CASSEPTAGFEAFF,TGTGCCAGCAGTGAACCGACAGCCGGGTTTGAAGCTTTCTTT,TRBV6-5,TRBJ1-1,-,-
CATGGSYNEQFF,TGTGCCACAGGGGGCTCCTACAATGAGCAGTTCTTC,TRBV6-1,TRBJ2-1,TRBD1,few
CASSDPPLAPLGNEQFF,TGTGCCAGCAGTGACCCCCCCCTAGCTCCCCTGGGGAATGAGCAGTTCTTC,TRBV2,TRBJ2-1,-,-
CASSLALFPVGGALNTEAFF,TGTGCCAGCAGCTTAGCTTTGTTCCCCGTTGGGGGGGCCTTGAACACTGAAGCTTTCTTT,TRBV7-6,TRBJ1-1,-,once
CASSYYSFAGELFF,TGTGCCAGCAGTTACTACAGTTTCGCCGGGGAGCTGTTTTTT,TRBV6-5,TRBJ2-2,-,-
CASSGSLDRGVGGYTF,TGTGCCAGCAGCGGATCCCTGGACAGGGGGGTAGGAGGCTACACCTTC,TRBV9,TRBJ1-2,TRBD1,medium-sized
CASSLVLGDNEQFF,TGTGCCAGCAGCTTAGTCCTCGGAGACAATGAGCAGTTCTTC,TRBV7-9,TRBJ2-1,-,-
CASSPGTAGGGEQYF,TGTGCCAGCAGCCCCGGGACCGCGGGCGGTGGCGAGCAGTACTTC,TRBV5-4,TRBJ2-7,-,medium-sized